Listed here are 30 T cell receptor beta chains from one sample, sequenced in a study of human T cells and chemical hapten exposure. The time point is: pre-sensitization, week 0. Noted treatment: therapeutic diphenylcyclopropenone sensitization with weekly scalp DPC. TCRdb recomputed calls from the RACE reads with MiXCR, one row per CDR3 protein. The data contain over 300,000 distinct CDR3 sequences, 4% to 6% of them singletons. Sample: whole blood, taken in connection with sensitization to the hapten diphenylcyclopropenone (DPC). The receptor set was obtained from a woman aged 45-65 years with alopecia areata. Some clones in this sample may be carry-over from other donors' samples.

V gene TRBV18 combines with J gene TRBJ1-5; D unclear. The V and J ends lost 2 bases and 4 bases respectively, with 6 bases between them. Per the germline V gene, CDR1 is KGHSH and CDR2 is LQKENI. The CDR3 is 13 residues long. The CDR3 protein is CASSPFENQPQHF. Here the CDR3 DNA reads TGTGCCAGCTCACCATTTGAGAATCAGCCCCAGCATTTT.

This clonotype was detected ten times or more. V gene TRBV11-2 combines with J gene TRBJ2-7; TRBD2 might be the D (6 bases). The V gene's germline CDR1 is SGHAT and CDR2 FQNNGV. With 2 bases removed from V and 3 bases from J, the gap between germline ends came to 14 bases. This CDR3 has 15 amino acids. CDR3 region: CASSLRHGSYYEQYF. The CDR3 region has the DNA TGTGCCAGCAGCTTACGGCACGGGAGTTACTACGAGCAGTACTTC.

This clonotype came up many times. The rearrangement links TRBV3-1 to TRBJ1-1, with D unclear. This CDR3 contains 14 residues. V was trimmed by 3 bases and J by 5 bases, leaving 13 bases between them. The germline V gene has CDR1 LGHDT and CDR2 YNNKEL (reference sequence). CDR3 region: CASSQAGSGTEAFF. The CDR3 nucleotides read TGTGCCAGCAGCCAGGCGGGGAGCGGGACTGAAGCTTTCTTT.

Ten or more counts support this clonotype. The V and J genes are TRBV7-9 and TRBJ2-6; D is uncertain. The V gene lost 8 bases and the J gene lost 0 bases, with 8 bases spanning the gap. The CDR3 runs 14 residues. In germline, CDR1 is SEHNR, CDR2 FQNEAQ (reference sequence). CDR3 sequence: CASYGFSGANVLTF. For the CDR3, the DNA is TGTGCCAGCTACGGTTTCTCTGGGGCCAACGTCCTGACTTTC.

This clonotype showed up many times. The chain is built from TRBV11-2 and TRBJ1-3; D perhaps matches TRBD1 (5 bases). The CDR3 length is 17 residues. Trimming stripped 6 bases from V and 1 base from J, with 19 bases between. Germline V gives CDR1 SGHAT, CDR2 FQNNGV. For the CDR3, the DNA is TGTGCCAGCAGACAACCGGGACGAAGGAATTCTGGAAACACCATATATTTT. Translated, it gives CASRQPGRRNSGNTIYF.

Ten or more counts support this clonotype. The chain recombines TRBV20-1 with TRBJ2-3; 10 bases are a match to TRBD2. Germline CDR1 is DFQATT and CDR2 is SNEGSKA (reference sequence). This CDR3 comprises 15 residues. J gave up 4 bases and V 1 base, and 5 bases lay outside the gene matches. The CDR3 loop is CSARAGAGGADTQYF. The CDR3 region has the DNA TGCAGTGCTAGAGCCGGAGCGGGAGGGGCAGATACGCAGTATTTT.

The rearrangement joins TRBV5-1 to TRBJ2-3, with TRBD1 matching 7 bases. Germline lookup yields CDR1 SGHRS and CDR2 YFSETQ. The CDR3 is made up of 14 amino acids. Trimming took 4 bases from V and 2 from J; bases not matched to a gene: 4. The CDR3 nucleotides are TGCGCCAGCAGCACGGGACAGACCACAGATACGCAGTATTTT. This sequence encodes CASSTGQTTDTQYF.

The rearrangement joins TRBV9 to TRBJ2-6; a possible D gene is TRBD2 (5 bases). Germline-derived CDR1 and CDR2 are SGDLS and YYNGEE. The CDR3 sequence is 18 residues long. The V gene lost 0 bases and the J gene lost 0 bases, with 13 bases spanning the gap. The CDR3 sequence: CASSVEVRASSGANVLTF. The CDR3 bases are TGTGCCAGCAGCGTAGAAGTGCGGGCGAGCTCTGGGGCCAACGTCCTGACTTTC. Filled out from reference TRBV9 and TRBJ2-6, the complete variable domain reads DSGVTQTPKHLITATGQRVTLRCSPRSGDLSVYWYQQSLDQGLQFLIQYYNGEERAKGNILERFSAQQFPDLHSELNLSSLELGDSALYFCASSVEVRASSGANVLTFGAGSRLTVL.

In this sample, this clonotype turned up a few times. V is TRBV7-8 and J is TRBJ2-3, with TRBD2 matching 10 bases. Unmatched junction bases numbered 7, after V lost 5 bases and J lost 2 bases. There are 16 residues in the CDR3. Germline loops: CDR1 SGHVS, CDR2 FQNEAQ. The CDR3 coding sequence is TGTGCCAGCAGCGGGCCCGGGACTAGCGACACAGATACGCAGTATTTT. This encodes CASSGPGTSDTDTQYF.

The rearrangement uses TRBV5-1 and TRBJ1-5; 8 nucleotides agree with TRBD1. This CDR3 contains 15 residues. Germline-derived CDR1 and CDR2 are SGHRS and YFSETQ. The ends lost 2 bases at V and 3 bases at J; junction bases unmatched: 4. The DNA of the CDR3 is TGCGCCAGCAGCTTCCAGGGGGCGCCCAATCAGCCCCAGCATTTT. This sequence encodes CASSFQGAPNQPQHF.

V usage is TRBV7-2 and J usage is TRBJ2-1; D not certain. Germline CDR1 reads SGHTA; CDR2 reads FQGNSA. This CDR3 is built from 13 residues. Deletions cut 5 bases from V and 9 bases from J, with 14 bases between. CDR3: CASSPRLTLEQFF. CDR3 coding DNA: TGTGCCAGCAGCCCAAGATTGACCCTTGAGCAGTTCTTC.

This clonotype has at least ten counts. This chain joins TRBV7-3 and TRBJ2-6; D is undetermined. V lost 4 bases and J 2 bases, leaving 6 bases between the germline ends. The CDR3 is 14 amino acids. Germline CDR1 and CDR2: SGHTA and FQGTGA. The CDR3 loop reads CASSSAPGANVLTF. The CDR3 coding sequence is TGTGCCAGCAGCTCCGCGCCTGGGGCCAACGTCCTGACTTTC.

This clonotype was counted ten times or more. The rearrangement uses TRBV29-1 and TRBJ1-1; D is unclear. The V and J ends lost 1 base and 3 bases respectively, with 9 bases between them. The CDR3 length is 13 residues. Germline V gives CDR1 SQVTM, CDR2 ANQGSEA. The CDR3 DNA sequence: TGCAGCGTTGAAGCTGAAGAGGACACTGAAGCTTTCTTT. Amino acid sequence: CSVEAEEDTEAFF.

This clonotype was recorded many times. The chain joins TRBV20-1 to TRBJ1-5; possible D gene TRBD1, 5 bases. This CDR3 contains 14 residues. Trimming took off 1 base at V and 2 bases at J, with 9 bases between the two ends. Germline CDR1 reads DFQATT; CDR2 reads SNEGSKA (reference sequence). CDR3 in amino acids: CSARVQGGNQPQHF. CDR3 nucleotides: TGCAGTGCTAGAGTTCAAGGGGGCAATCAGCCCCAGCATTTT.

This clonotype appeared a few times. The chain employs TRBV30 and TRBJ1-1; D is unclear. Germline CDR1 and CDR2: GTSNPN and SVGIG (reference sequence). The V end lost 0 bases, the J end lost 3 bases, and 8 bases lay between the germline ends. This CDR3 is built from 13 residues. CDR3 protein: CAWSVAYHTEAFF. CDR3 sequence (DNA): TGTGCCTGGAGTGTAGCGTACCACACTGAAGCTTTCTTT.

The V gene is TRBV28, the J gene TRBJ1-1; TRBD1 aligns across 10 bases. There are 18 residues in the CDR3. Germline V gene sequence: CDR1 MDHEN, CDR2 SYDVKM. V shed 4 bases and J 0 bases; nucleotides not matched to a gene: 11. This chain's CDR3 is CASSSPGDRGSMNTEAFF. In nucleotides, the CDR3 is TGTGCCAGCAGTTCCCCAGGGGACAGGGGCTCAATGAACACTGAAGCTTTCTTT.

The rearrangement uses TRBV20-1 and TRBJ1-2; D unclear. V shed 0 bases and J shed 8 bases, with 7 bases lying between them. In germline, CDR1 is DFQATT, CDR2 SNEGSKA (reference sequence). The length of the CDR3 is 11 residues. The CDR3 nucleotides read TGCAGTGCTAGAGATCCCCCAGGCTACACCTTC. Protein sequence: CSARDPPGYTF.

The V gene is TRBV6-5, the J gene TRBJ1-1, with D perhaps TRBD1 (6 bases). V dropped 6 bases and J dropped 4 bases, with 15 bases sitting between them. CDR1 MNHEY and CDR2 SVGAGI come from the germline V gene. The CDR3 spans 14 residues. In nucleotides, the CDR3 is TGTGCCAGCAGGGAAACAGGGCCGGCCACTGAAGCTTTCTTT. This gives the protein CASRETGPATEAFF.

This chain connects TRBV5-1 to TRBJ2-5; 10 bases line up with TRBD2. V lost 1 base and J lost 1; bases outside the gene matches: 4. This CDR3 comprises 16 residues. Germline CDR1 SGHRS, CDR2 YFSETQ. The CDR3 nucleotides are TGCGCCAGCAGCTTGTGGACTAGCGGCCCCCAAGAGACCCAGTACTTC. Encoded protein: CASSLWTSGPQETQYF.

This clonotype was observed at least ten times. The rearrangement joins TRBV5-1 to TRBJ2-5, with a possible D match to TRBD2 (5 bases). V lost 6 bases and J 1 base, leaving 13 bases between the germline ends. This CDR3 region has 14 residues. Germline values: CDR1 SGHRS, CDR2 YFSETQ. CDR3 DNA: TGCGCCAGCACTTCGTTGGCGGGCCAAGAGACCCAGTACTTC. Its protein is CASTSLAGQETQYF.

This clonotype showed up many times. CDR3 bases: TGTGCCAGCAGCTTAGATTTGGGCGGCGCTTTCTTT. This sequence encodes CASSLDLGGAFF. The chain couples TRBV11-2 to TRBJ1-1; unclear D gene. The V gene's germline CDR1 is SGHAT and CDR2 FQNNGV. CDR3 size: 12 residues. Trimming left V 0 bases short and J 11 bases short, with 10 bases between.

This clonotype has a handful of counts. CDR3: CASSQKKSSYNEQFF. The CDR3 nucleotides read TGTGCCAGCAGCCAGAAGAAGAGCTCCTACAATGAGCAGTTCTTC. This chain uses TRBV7-8 with TRBJ2-1, with D unresolved. Germline lookup yields CDR1 SGHVS and CDR2 FQNEAQ. The V and J ends lost 5 bases and 0 bases respectively, with 11 bases between them. The CDR3 extends over 15 amino acids.

This CDR3 is CATSVGRTEAFF. The CDR3 nucleotides are TGTGCCACCAGTGTTGGTCGCACTGAAGCTTTCTTT. The rearrangement joins TRBV24-1 to TRBJ1-1; unclear D gene. Germline loops: CDR1 KGHDR, CDR2 SFDVKD. Trimming pared 5 bases from V and 4 bases from J, leaving 7 bases between. CDR3 length equals 12 residues.

This clonotype was seen at least ten times. This chain uses TRBV7-8 with TRBJ1-1, with D perhaps matching TRBD1 (5 bases). The CDR3 contains 13 residues. Looked up from germline, CDR1 is SGHVS and CDR2 is FQNEAQ. Trimming removed 4 bases at V and 3 bases at J, with 9 bases between. The CDR3 DNA sequence: TGTGCCAGCAGCTCCGGGGCCCACACTGAAGCTTTCTTT. Encoded protein: CASSSGAHTEAFF.

This clonotype was seen repeatedly, ten times or more. This chain links TRBV20-1 with TRBJ2-7; the D is unclear. V was pared by 0 bases and J by 3 bases, with 3 bases between. CDR1 DFQATT and CDR2 SNEGSKA come from the germline V gene (reference sequence). The CDR3 covers 11 residues. This chain's CDR3 is CSAREYYEQYF. The DNA of the CDR3 is TGCAGTGCTAGAGAATACTACGAGCAGTACTTC.

This clonotype was seen only a few times. The chain combines TRBV7-2 with TRBJ2-6, with D uncertain. CDR3 size: 17 residues. Looked up from germline, CDR1 is SGHTA and CDR2 is FQGNSA. V was clipped by 5 bases and J by 2 bases, with 16 bases between them. The CDR3 is CASSPPGLPPGANVLTF. The CDR3 DNA is TGTGCCAGCAGCCCCCCCGGGCTGCCACCTGGGGCCAACGTCCTGACTTTC.

Ten or more counts support this clonotype. V is TRBV20-1 and J is TRBJ2-2, with D hard to call. The germline V gene encodes CDR1 DFQATT and CDR2 SNEGSKA (reference sequence). Trimming pared 3 bases from V and 1 base from J, leaving 3 bases between. The CDR3 totals 12 residues. The CDR3 sequence: CSARRNTGELFF. CDR3 bases: TGCAGTGCTAGGCGGAACACCGGGGAGCTGTTTTTT.

This clonotype was seen at least ten times. This chain uses TRBV29-1 with TRBJ2-1; D call uncertain. This CDR3 has 12 residues. CDR1 is SQVTM and CDR2 is ANQGSEA in the germline V gene. V lost 3 bases, J lost 2 bases, and 5 bases lay in between. DNA of the CDR3: TGCAGCGTTGAGGGCACCTACAATGAGCAGTTCTTC. This encodes CSVEGTYNEQFF.

This clonotype was seen ten or more times. The chain is built from TRBV5-4 and TRBJ1-6, with 7 bases matching TRBD1. The CDR3 sequence is 14 residues long. Per the germline V gene, CDR1 is SGHNT and CDR2 is YYREEE (reference sequence). The V segment lost 0 bases and the J segment 7 bases; nucleotides outside the gene matches: 1. CDR3: CASSLGGQNSPLHF. The CDR3 region has the DNA TGTGCCAGCAGCTTGGGGGGACAGAATTCACCCCTCCACTTT.

In this sample, this clonotype turned up many times. The chain is built from TRBV29-1 and TRBJ1-1; the match to TRBD1 covers 7 bases. Germline V gene sequence: CDR1 SQVTM, CDR2 ANQGSEA. This CDR3 comprises 15 residues. The J segment lost 0 bases and the V segment lost 4 bases, leaving 8 bases of the junction unmatched. The CDR3 loop is CSVVRWDSVNTEAFF. CDR3 sequence (DNA): TGCAGCGTTGTACGGTGGGACAGTGTGAACACTGAAGCTTTCTTT.